The present T cell receptor beta chain was sequenced within a study of T cells in Graves' hyperthyroidism and ophthalmopathy. Findings and caveats of the study: For ophthalmopathy, model prediction preceded onset by a median 6.5 months.

V was pared by 1 base and J by 12 bases, with 12 bases of the junction left unmatched. Germline CDR1 and CDR2: DFQATT and SNEGSKA (reference sequence). This CDR3 is built from 14 residues. Notes on this clonotype: Antigen specificity is unknown.

A Clinical Activity Score of at least 3, a NOSPECS grade of at least 4 and a duration under 3 months were recorded in the ophthalmopathy patients. Clinical symptoms, serum thyroxine and TRAb, thyroid ultrasound and orbital computed tomography together formed the diagnostic basis. Fresh peripheral blood, 9.5 to 10 ml of it, supplied the PBMCs. The CDR3 regions of TCR beta were amplified from RNA transcripts. TCR CDR3 underwent first-round RT-PCR with the HTBI primer set. TCRdb re-analysed the multiplex PCR reads in MiXCR, keeping a single row per CDR3 protein. The profile shows more than 350,000 distinct CDR3 sequences, about 15% of them singletons.

This chain uses TRBV20-1 with TRBJ2-1; 7 bases line up with TRBD2. The sequencing input was blood. The origin of this receptor is a woman between 55 and 75 years old with Graves' ophthalmopathy. CDR3 region: CSARVLARALGQFF. DNA for the CDR3: TGCAGTGCTAGAGTACTAGCGCGGGCCCTTGGGCAGTTCTTC.